This T cell receptor (beta chain) was sequenced in a study of cytomegalovirus exposure and HLA in healthy donors. Note on this clone: The antigen is not known.

Germline assignment: CDR1 LNHDA and CDR2 SQIVND (reference sequence). There are 15 residues in the CDR3. Trimming removed 4 bases from V and 6 bases from J, with 13 bases in between. In the PCR, 60 Vbeta and 13 Jbeta primers were used. Study processing details: Unique TCR beta chains totaled about 78 million in a later count, with roughly 10 million of them shared. Produced via immunoSEQ multiplex PCR; TCRdb's table is partial and in-frame only. V and J calls and clone size come straight from that table; D and trimming were deduced from the DNA. The sample carries some 110,000 clones, 74% recorded once. Study results and limitations: Being productive about 90% or about 30% of the time was typical of most TCR beta V segments in an earlier analysis. In a later analysis, specific HLA alleles were associated with 16,000 or so TCR beta sequences at a 0.05 false discovery rate. Later, an analysis found that common viral pathogens appeared to be linked with several of the most significant clusters.

Material: PBMCs. The chain combines TRBV19 with TRBJ1-6, with D maybe TRBD1 (5 bases). This receptor was identified in a woman aged 45-65 years in good health and CMV-seropositive. CDR3 DNA: TGTGCCAGTAGTAGACCAGGGAAAACTAATTCACCCCTCCACTTT. This encodes CASSRPGKTNSPLHF.